The 23 T cell receptor beta chains below come from one sample, sequenced in a study of blood T cell repertoires in COVID-19. Clones were read by immunoSEQ multiplex PCR, and TCRdb kept only the in-frame ones, dropping some. The sample consists of tens of thousands of clones, just over 85% of them appearing once. The sequenced sample was peripheral blood. These receptors were collected from a middle-aged man with acute or convalescent COVID-19.

The chain employs TRBV24-1 and TRBJ1-2; 7 bases agree with TRBD1. The ends lost 5 bases at V and 4 bases at J; junction bases unmatched: 9. The CDR3 totals 15 residues. The V gene's germline CDR1 is KGHDR and CDR2 SFDVKD. CDR3 region: CATSGKDRDSYGYTF. The CDR3 DNA reads as TGTGCCACCAGTGGGAAAGACCGGGACAGCTATGGCTACACCTTC.

This clone was observed once. The chain carries TRBV19 and TRBJ1-2; D unclear. CDR1 is LNHDA, CDR2 SQIVND, per germline (reference sequence). This CDR3 spans 13 amino acids. Trimming removed 7 bases from V and 2 bases from J, with 11 bases in between. CDR3 region: CASIATGNYGYTF. The DNA of the CDR3 is TGTGCCAGTATAGCAACGGGGAACTATGGCTACACCTTC.

The chain combines TRBV30 with TRBJ1-5, with D possibly matching TRBD1 (5 bases). Trimming cost V 1 base and J 5 bases, with 9 bases left between them. The CDR3 loop spans 13 amino acids. The germline V gene encodes CDR1 GTSNPN and CDR2 SVGIG (reference sequence). CDR3 in DNA: TGTGCCTGGAGTGGAGGGGACTATCAGCCCCAGCATTTT. Amino acid sequence: CAWSGGDYQPQHF.

The chain carries TRBV12-3 or TRBV12-4 and TRBJ2-1; D remains unclear. The V end was cut by 4 bases, the J end by 4 bases, with 2 bases between. The CDR3 runs to 11 residues. CDR3 in amino acids: CASSSYNEQFF. CDR3 DNA sequence: TGTGCCAGCAGTTCGTACAATGAGCAGTTCTTC.

The chain links TRBV2 to TRBJ2-5, with 9 bases that match TRBD2. This CDR3 is built from 18 residues. J gave up 4 bases and V 0 bases, and 12 bases lay outside the gene matches. The germline gives CDR1 SNHLY, CDR2 FYNNEI. CDR3 protein: CASSEALQAAGGGETQYF. The CDR3 region has the DNA TGTGCCAGCAGTGAAGCGCTTCAAGCAGCGGGGGGTGGAGAGACCCAGTACTTC.

The chain uses TRBV5-4 and TRBJ1-2; D is unclear. Germline V gene sequence: CDR1 SGHNT, CDR2 YYREEE (reference sequence). With 1 base removed from V and 12 bases from J, the gap between germline ends came to 13 bases. The CDR3 is 12 amino acids. As DNA, the CDR3 is TGTGCCAGCAGCTTGAGTGGGAGTAAAAACACCTTC. Its protein product is CASSLSGSKNTF.

The V and J genes are TRBV7-9 and TRBJ2-3, with D maybe TRBD1 (6 bases). CDR1 is SEHNR, CDR2 FQNEAQ, per germline (reference sequence). This CDR3 comprises 13 residues. V lost 7 bases and J lost 4, with 12 bases in between. In DNA form, the CDR3 reads TGTGCCAGCATCCAGTACAGGGCAGATACGCAGTATTTT. Encoded protein: CASIQYRADTQYF.

The J gene is TRBJ1-6, the V gene TRBV6-6, with D hard to call. Germline CDR1 and CDR2: MNHNY and SVGAGI (reference sequence). The CDR3 contains 15 residues. Trimming cost V 6 bases and J 11 bases, with 20 bases left between them. DNA for the CDR3: TGTGCCAGCAGCCCCCCCCAGGCCGGGGTGACACCCCTCCACTTT. Residues: CASSPPQAGVTPLHF.

The V gene is TRBV14, the J gene TRBJ2-1; 8 nucleotides match TRBD2. The CDR3 spans 18 residues. Germline values: CDR1 SGHDN, CDR2 FVKESK. J lost 8 bases, V lost 1 base, and 16 bases had no gene match. Written as DNA, the CDR3 is TGTGCCAGCAGCCAAGCCCCCCCGGGGGGGCTCAACCGCGATGAGCAGTTCTTC. Its protein is CASSQAPPGGLNRDEQFF. The whole variable domain, remainder taken from reference TRBV14 and TRBJ2-1, is EAGVTQFPSHSVIEKGQTVTLRCDPISGHDNLYWYRRVMGKEIKFLLHFVKESKQDESGMPNNRFLAERTGGTYSTLKVQPAELEDSGVYFCASSQAPPGGLNRDEQFFGPGTRLTVL.

The chain links TRBV4-1 to TRBJ1-1, with D possibly TRBD1 on 5 matching bases. The CDR3 is 13 residues long. Trimming shortened V by 6 bases and J by 0 bases, and 8 bases separated the two germline ends. Germline V gene lookup returns CDR1 MGHRA and CDR2 YSYEKL. The CDR3 region has the DNA TGCGCCAGCAGAAGGACAATGAACACTGAAGCTTTCTTT. Translated: CASRRTMNTEAFF.

The J gene is TRBJ2-5, the V gene TRBV28; TRBD2 agrees at 9 bases. This CDR3 spans 15 amino acids. After removal of 2 bases from V and 6 bases from J, the junction contained 7 bases not matched to a gene. CDR1 and CDR2 (germline): MDHEN, SYDVKM. CDR3 DNA: TGTGCCAGCAGTTTAGTCGGGACTAGCATGAAGACCCAGTACTTC. This gives the protein CASSLVGTSMKTQYF.

The CDR3 DNA reads as TGTGCCAGCAGTTTCCAAACCCGCGTCCTAGGAGGACCCAATTCACCCCTCCACTTT. Translating gives CASSFQTRVLGGPNSPLHF. This sequence joins TRBV27 and TRBJ1-6; D not certain. Trimming pared 3 bases from V and 7 bases from J, leaving 25 bases between. The germline V gene encodes CDR1 MNHEY and CDR2 SMNVEV (reference sequence). The CDR3 has 19 amino acids.

The chain links TRBV27 to TRBJ1-2; 7 nucleotides match TRBD1. CDR1 and CDR2 from the germline V gene are MNHEY and SMNVEV (reference sequence). This CDR3 spans 14 amino acids. J lost 4 bases, V lost 2 bases, and 4 bases had no gene match. In DNA form, the CDR3 reads TGTGCCAGCAGTTTAGGAAGGGACAGCTATGGCTACACCTTC. Translation: CASSLGRDSYGYTF.

V is TRBV9 and J is TRBJ1-6, with D possibly being TRBD1 (5 bases). Germline CDR1 reads SGDLS; CDR2 reads YYNGEE. CDR3 length: 14 amino acids. Trimming shortened V by 4 bases and J by 7 bases, and 12 bases separated the two germline ends. The CDR3 nucleotides read TGTGCCAGCAGCCCGGGGGGGGGAAATTCACCCCTCCACTTT. Translating it yields CASSPGGGNSPLHF.

This clone is a singleton in its sample. V and J are TRBV7-8 and TRBJ1-3; TRBD1 aligns across 7 bases. Germline CDR1 is SGHVS and CDR2 is FQNEAQ. V shed 0 bases and J 3 bases; nucleotides not matched to a gene: 2. The CDR3 extends over 15 amino acids. CDR3 residues: CASSLATGNGNTIYF. In DNA form, the CDR3 reads TGTGCCAGCAGCTTAGCGACAGGGAATGGAAACACCATATATTTT. Combining the CDR3 with reference TRBV7-8 and TRBJ1-3 gives the whole variable domain GAGVSQSPRYKVAKRGQDVALRCDPISGHVSLFWYQQALGQGPEFLTYFQNEAQLDKSGLPSDRFFAERPEGSVSTLKIQRTQQEDSAVYLCASSLATGNGNTIYFGEGSWLTVV.

The genes are TRBV14 and TRBJ1-6; D might be TRBD1 (5 bases). Germline CDR1 SGHDN, CDR2 FVKESK. V lost 1 base and J lost 10, with 14 bases in between. The CDR3 runs to 15 residues. DNA of the CDR3: TGTGCCAGCAGCCAAGGGGGCCTTCCCCTATCACCCCTCCACTTT. As protein: CASSQGGLPLSPLHF.

V is TRBV9 and J is TRBJ1-6, with 7 bases matching TRBD1. J lost 15 bases, V lost 4 bases, and 7 bases had no gene match. CDR3 length: 12 amino acids. Germline V gene sequence: CDR1 SGDLS, CDR2 YYNGEE. CDR3 region: CASSLRGQVLHF. The CDR3 DNA reads as TGTGCCAGCAGCTTGAGGGGGCAGGTCCTCCACTTT.

This chain joins TRBV14 and TRBJ1-2; 7 bases match TRBD1. J was trimmed by 7 bases and V by 4 bases; bases with no gene match: 12. The germline V gene encodes CDR1 SGHDN and CDR2 FVKESK. The CDR3 covers 15 residues. The CDR3 DNA reads as TGTGCCAGCAGCCCGACAGGGTACGGTCTGATTGGCTACACCTTC. It translates to CASSPTGYGLIGYTF.

The chain has TRBV11-3 and TRBJ2-7, with unresolved D. Per the germline V gene, CDR1 is SGHNT and CDR2 is YENEEA. Trimming took 5 bases from V and 2 from J, leaving 10 bases between them. CDR3 length: 13 amino acids. In nucleotides, the CDR3 is TGTGCCAGCAGCGATAGTTCGCCCTACGAGCAGTACTTC. This gives the protein CASSDSSPYEQYF.

This clone was seen only a few times. The chain uses TRBV6-4 and TRBJ2-3; maybe TRBD1 (6 bases). The germline V gene encodes CDR1 MRHNA and CDR2 SNTAGT. V lost 0 bases and J 12 bases, leaving 13 bases between the germline ends. The CDR3 length is 13 residues. The chain's CDR3 is CASSDSGTSSQYF. CDR3 DNA sequence: TGTGCCAGCAGTGACTCGGGGACAAGCAGCCAGTATTTT.

The chain has TRBV27 and TRBJ2-1; 9 bases are shared with TRBD1. CDR1 and CDR2 (germline): MNHEY, SMNVEV (reference sequence). With 0 bases clipped from V and 4 bases from J, the junction kept 4 bases outside the gene matches. The CDR3 totals 16 residues. The CDR3 here is CASSLSPGQGYNEQFF. The CDR3 bases are TGTGCCAGCAGTTTATCGCCGGGACAGGGTTACAATGAGCAGTTCTTC.

The chain recombines TRBV5-4 with TRBJ2-2; tentatively, D is TRBD1 (5 bases). CDR1 SGHNT and CDR2 YYREEE come from the germline V gene (reference sequence). The CDR3 spans 14 residues. Trimming stripped 5 bases from V and 3 bases from J, with 11 bases between. The CDR3 DNA reads TGTGCCAGCAGTAGGGGAAGAGACACCGGGGAGCTGTTTTTT. Translation gives CASSRGRDTGELFF. The whole variable domain, remainder taken from reference TRBV5-4 and TRBJ2-2, is ETGVTQSPTHLIKTRGQQVTLRCSSQSGHNTVSWYQQALGQGPQFIFQYYREEENGRGNFPPRFSGLQFPNYSSELNVNALELDDSALYLCASSRGRDTGELFFGEGSRLTVL.

The chain carries TRBV7-2 and TRBJ1-2; TRBD1 aligns across 7 bases. The CDR3 sequence is 13 residues long. Trimming took 5 bases from V and 8 from J; bases not matched to a gene: 8. The germline V gene encodes CDR1 SGHTA and CDR2 FQGNSA. The DNA of the CDR3 is TGTGCCAGCAGCCTCCGGACAGGAGGAGGCTACACCTTC. Translation gives CASSLRTGGGYTF.